This T cell receptor (beta chain) originates from a study of blood T cell repertoires in COVID-19. Study-wide context: Sample material is recorded as cDNA or gDNA derived from T cells, B-cell-depleted T cells, or PBMCs.

In the authors' methods: Reference gene primer amplification gave nucleated cell count estimates. Clones were sequenced by immunoSEQ multiplex PCR, and TCRdb holds only the in-frame ones, with some missing. That table furnishes V, J and clone size, whereas the DNA furnished D and trimming. There are under 200,000 clones in the sample; under 90% occur only once, and about an eighth lies in the top ten. Allocation to cohorts depended on clinical history reported by the participants. The length of the CDR3 is 17 residues. The germline V gene has CDR1 MGHRA and CDR2 YSYEKL. V was clipped by 5 bases and J by 6 bases, with 23 bases between them.

The sequence was collected from a man aged 50 or older who had recovered from COVID-19. Sequencing was carried out using PBMCs or T cells enriched from blood (not recorded which). The J gene is TRBJ2-1, the V gene TRBV4-1, with D perhaps matching TRBD1 (6 bases). The DNA of the CDR3 is TGCGCCAGCAGCGCACCGAAGCAGGGGTTCGGGACCAATGAGCAGTTCTTC. Translating gives CASSAPKQGFGTNEQFF.